This T cell receptor beta chain was captured in a study of T cell responses to AZD1222 COVID-19 vaccine. Overall study findings and caveats: A mostly white British donor set with more females was recruited, and clonal diversity was possibly underestimated. Seropositive at baseline were only a handful of AZD1222 recipients. Vaccine-associated CD4 TCRs spanned spike, dominant at 160-218 and 743-854.

Some clones are missing from TCRdb's copy, which holds only in-frame ones; the method was immunoSEQ multiplex PCR. In the table there are under 200,000 clones, 90% to 95% of which are singletons. Concerning this clone: The target antigen is unknown.

V shed 3 bases and J shed 1 base, with 10 bases lying between them. This CDR3 has 14 amino acids. The germline V gene encodes CDR1 SGHVS and CDR2 FQNEAQ. This material consisted of peripheral blood, taken on day 0 of MenACWY control vaccination. The chain is built from TRBV7-8 and TRBJ2-7, with D possibly TRBD2 on 6 matching bases. This TCR was sampled from an adult in good health. CDR3 region: CASSLFGGSYEQYF. The CDR3 region has the DNA TGTGCCAGCAGCTTGTTCGGGGGTTCCTACGAGCAGTACTTC.